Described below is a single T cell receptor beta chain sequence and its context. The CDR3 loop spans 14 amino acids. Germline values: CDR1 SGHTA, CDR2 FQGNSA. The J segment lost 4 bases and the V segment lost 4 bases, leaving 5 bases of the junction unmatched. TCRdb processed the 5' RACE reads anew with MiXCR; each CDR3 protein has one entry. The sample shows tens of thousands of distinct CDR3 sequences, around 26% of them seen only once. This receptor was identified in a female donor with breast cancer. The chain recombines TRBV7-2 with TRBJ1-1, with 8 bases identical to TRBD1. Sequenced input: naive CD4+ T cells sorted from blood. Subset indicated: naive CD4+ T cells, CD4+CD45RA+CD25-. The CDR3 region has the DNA TGTGCCAGCAGCTCTCAGGGGGCTGGCACTGAAGCTTTCTTT. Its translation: CASSSQGAGTEAFF.